Listed here are 2 T cell receptor beta chains from one sample, sequenced in a study of cytomegalovirus exposure and HLA in healthy donors. PCR was performed using 60 Vbeta and 13 Jbeta primers. Sequencing used immunoSEQ multiplex PCR; TCRdb keeps in-frame clones, though not all of them. The sample consists of around 210,000 clones, about 85% of them appearing once. Sequences were obtained from PBMCs. The origin of the receptors is a girl aged 2 to 9 in good health and CMV-seronegative.

CDR3 coding DNA: TGCGCCAGCAGCTCGAGCGACAAACAGGCCCATACGCAGTATTTT. Translation: CASSSSDKQAHTQYF. The V and J genes are TRBV10-1 and TRBJ2-3; tentative D call: TRBD1 (5 bases). Trimming shortened V by 6 bases and J by 7 bases, and 20 bases separated the two germline ends. The CDR3 is made up of 15 amino acids. The germline gives CDR1 WNHNN, CDR2 SYGVQD (reference sequence).

V and J are TRBV5-6 and TRBJ2-5; D is unresolved. The J call could be wrong; TRBJ2-7 is a better fit for the DNA end. The germline gives CDR1 SGHDT, CDR2 YYEEEE. The CDR3 length is 14 residues. This chain's CDR3 is CASSSGPRPYEQYF. CDR3 in DNA: TGTGCCAGCAGTTCCGGCCCTAGGCCCTACGAGCAGTACTTC.